The source of this TCR beta chain is a study of blood T cell repertoires in COVID-19. The CDR3 extends over 15 amino acids. V lost 2 bases to trimming and J lost 5 bases, with 16 bases between them. The germline CDR1 and CDR2 sequences are MDHEN and SYDVKM. Clones were read by immunoSEQ multiplex PCR, and TCRdb kept only the in-frame ones, dropping some. Of some 260,000 clones listed, roughly 80% were seen once; the top ten hold roughly 4.9%. The sequence came from a woman aged 80 or over with active or convalescent COVID-19. The sample taken for sequencing was peripheral blood. The chain carries TRBV28 and TRBJ2-7; D gene unclear. CDR3 region: CASSLARRVVHEQYF. CDR3 DNA sequence: TGTGCCAGCAGTTTAGCCCGACGGGTCGTCCACGAGCAGTACTTC.